This TCR beta chain emerged from a study of cytomegalovirus exposure and HLA in healthy donors. About the study: Of 398 genotyped donors, 81% clustered with self-reported Caucasian donors. Study-wide results and caveats: DRB1 showed the most TCR associations and HLA-C the fewest in a later analysis, as rates varied by HLA locus. For most subjects, TCR beta sequences were reported to predict HLA-A and HLA-B alleles with accuracy.

60 Vbeta and 13 Jbeta primers were used in PCR. The assay was immunoSEQ multiplex PCR, and TCRdb's table has in-frame clones only and misses some. The sample contains about 100,000 clones, over 75% of which appear only once. CDR1 SGDLS and CDR2 YYNGEE come from the germline V gene. This CDR3 has 15 residues. V was pared by 2 bases and J by 3 bases, with 4 bases of the junction left unmatched. Details on this clone: What it binds is unknown.

This sequence originates from a young man in good health and CMV-seronegative. The chain joins TRBV9 to TRBJ2-1, with 8 bases fitting TRBD1. Sequencing used PBMCs. The CDR3 DNA follows: TGTGCCAGCAGCGTTTCTACAGGGGGCTACAATGAGCAGTTCTTC. Protein product: CASSVSTGGYNEQFF. Supplemented by reference TRBV9 and TRBJ2-1, the full variable domain reads DSGVTQTPKHLITATGQRVTLRCSPRSGDLSVYWYQQSLDQGLQFLIQYYNGEERAKGNILERFSAQQFPDLHSELNLSSLELGDSALYFCASSVSTGGYNEQFFGPGTRLTVL.